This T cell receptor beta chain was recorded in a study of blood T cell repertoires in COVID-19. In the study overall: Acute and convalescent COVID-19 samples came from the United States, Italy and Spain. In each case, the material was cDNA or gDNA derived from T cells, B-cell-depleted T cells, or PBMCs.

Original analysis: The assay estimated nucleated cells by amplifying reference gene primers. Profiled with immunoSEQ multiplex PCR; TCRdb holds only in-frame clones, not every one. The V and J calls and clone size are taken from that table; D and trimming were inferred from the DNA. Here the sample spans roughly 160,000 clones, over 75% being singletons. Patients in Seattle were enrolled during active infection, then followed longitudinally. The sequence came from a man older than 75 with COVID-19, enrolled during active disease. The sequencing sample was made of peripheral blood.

In DNA, the CDR3 is TGTGCCAGCAGAACACGACAGGGCTACGAGCAGTACTTC. It is translated as CASRTRQGYEQYF. The chain carries TRBV27 and TRBJ2-7; TRBD1 matches at 7 bases. The CDR3 runs to 13 residues. The V gene end was trimmed by 6 bases and the J gene end by 3 bases; junction bases not matched to a gene: 5. The germline CDR1 and CDR2 sequences are MNHEY and SMNVEV (reference sequence).